One and the same sample provided the 30 T cell receptor beta chains below, sequenced in a study of blood T cells in healthy people across ages (dated by TCRdb to between 2015 and 2016). Receptor amplification or capture employed 5' RACE. Reads for this sample came from an Illumina HiSeq 2500. A second 7 to 11 cycle PCR used a sample-barcoded 5' primer and a J-beta primer mix. Using fastp trimming at Q25 and MiXCR clonotype assembly, TCRdb reanalyzed the public sequencing data and kept in-frame beta chains. Every distinct CDR3 protein forms one entry, paired with its most common genes and DNA. This sample holds about 640,000 distinct CDR3 sequences; about 43% were observed only once. The top ten constitute about 32% of the sample. Sequencing used blood. The receptors come from a man aged 80 or over in good health.

The rearrangement joins TRBV4-1 to TRBJ1-2, with 12 bases fitting TRBD1. This CDR3 spans 17 amino acids. The trim removed 5 bases at V and 6 bases at J, leaving 13 bases unmatched. Germline loops: CDR1 MGHRA, CDR2 YSYEKL. CDR3 bases: TGCGCCAGCAGCTACATGCCGGGACAGGGGGCTGGGAATGGCTACACCTTC. Translating it yields CASSYMPGQGAGNGYTF.

The chain carries TRBV20-1 and TRBJ1-1, with TRBD1 matching 7 bases. Losses at the gene ends were 1 base for V and 6 bases for J; bases not matched to a gene: 14. This CDR3 comprises 16 residues. CDR1 is DFQATT, CDR2 SNEGSKA, per germline (reference sequence). This chain's CDR3 is CSARVGRGGYVSEAFF. CDR3 coding DNA: TGCAGTGCTAGAGTCGGGCGAGGGGGCTATGTTTCTGAAGCTTTCTTT.

This rearrangement joins TRBV20-1 to TRBJ1-5; no firm D call. CDR1 and CDR2 (germline): DFQATT, SNEGSKA (reference sequence). The CDR3 consists of 14 residues. Trimming removed 2 bases at V and 7 bases at J, with 15 bases between. The CDR3 DNA is TGCAGTGCTAGACACGACCTTTTGCACCAGCCCCAGCATTTT. It encodes CSARHDLLHQPQHF.

In this sample, this clonotype turned up once. The V gene is TRBV7-8, the J gene TRBJ2-1; 8 bases align to TRBD1. There are 14 residues in the CDR3. Looked up from germline, CDR1 is SGHVS and CDR2 is FQNEAQ. V lost 5 bases, J lost 8 bases, and 8 bases stayed unmatched. CDR3 sequence (DNA): TGTGCCAGCAGCCAAAGACAGGGGATCGATGAGCAGTTCTTC. It yields the protein CASSQRQGIDEQFF.

V gene TRBV3-1 combines with J gene TRBJ1-2; D uncertain. Germline values: CDR1 LGHDT, CDR2 YNNKEL (reference sequence). V was cut by 3 bases and J by 8 bases, with 19 bases left in between. The CDR3 spans 15 residues. CDR3 loop: CASSHQGRIGLGYTF. The CDR3 DNA follows: TGTGCCAGCAGCCACCAAGGCAGGATTGGATTGGGCTACACCTTC.

V is TRBV12-3 or TRBV12-4 and J is TRBJ2-5, with 10 bases identical to TRBD1. The CDR3 has 14 amino acids. J gave up 5 bases and V 5 bases, and 5 bases lay outside the gene matches. CDR3 in DNA: TGTGCCAGCAGTGGACAGGGGGTTGGCGAGACCCAGTACTTC. Its translation is CASSGQGVGETQYF.

Worth noting for this clonotype: Relative to the germline gene, one junction end is altered; a read error may explain this. The chain combines TRBV12-3 or TRBV12-4 with TRBJ2-3, with 8 nucleotides matching TRBD1. The CDR3 is 15 residues long. CDR3 residues: CASSFGRGRADMQYF. The CDR3 bases are TGTGCCAGCAGTTTTGGCAGGGGGCGGGCAGATATGCAGTATTTT.

This clonotype has more than one count but fewer than ten. The chain joins TRBV7-2 to TRBJ1-1, with TRBD1 matching over 7 bases. The V segment lost 3 bases and the J segment 3 bases; nucleotides outside the gene matches: 7. Looked up from germline, CDR1 is SGHTA and CDR2 is FQGNSA. This CDR3 comprises 15 residues. The CDR3 loop reads CASSLMGQGDTEAFF. The CDR3 DNA is TGTGCCAGCAGCTTGATGGGCCAGGGGGACACTGAAGCTTTCTTT.

This clonotype was counted once. This chain uses TRBV29-1 with TRBJ1-1; TRBD1 might be the D (5 bases). This CDR3 region has 14 residues. With 1 base removed from V and 1 base from J, the gap between germline ends came to 10 bases. The germline CDR1 and CDR2 sequences are SQVTM and ANQGSEA. The CDR3 protein is CSVEVGAGNTEAFF. For the CDR3, the DNA is TGCAGCGTTGAAGTAGGGGCCGGGAACACTGAAGCTTTCTTT.

This clonotype occurred a few times. The V and J genes are TRBV5-1 and TRBJ2-1; TRBD2 agrees at 11 bases. Germline V gene lookup returns CDR1 SGHRS and CDR2 YFSETQ. With 1 base clipped from V and 0 bases from J, the junction kept 18 bases outside the gene matches. The CDR3 contains 22 residues. The CDR3 region has the DNA TGCGCCAGCAGCTTGTTGTCAGGTTGGGCTAGCGGGGGGCTGAGCTCCTACAATGAGCAGTTCTTC. It encodes CASSLLSGWASGGLSSYNEQFF.

This clonotype was counted once. This rearrangement joins TRBV11-2 to TRBJ2-3, with TRBD2 matching over 10 bases. The CDR3 consists of 18 residues. V lost 5 bases and J lost 6; bases outside the gene matches: 17. The germline V gene encodes CDR1 SGHAT and CDR2 FQNNGV. The CDR3 region is CASSPMELAGVPSDTQYF. As DNA, the CDR3 is TGTGCCAGCAGCCCAATGGAGCTAGCGGGAGTACCTTCGGATACGCAGTATTTT.

The V call is TRBV20-1, the J call TRBJ2-5, with D possibly matching TRBD2 (6 bases). V lost 5 bases and J 13 bases, leaving 20 bases between the germline ends. Germline-derived CDR1 and CDR2 are DFQATT and SNEGSKA (reference sequence). The CDR3 runs 12 residues. The CDR3 loop reads CSAPSRGLTRYF. The DNA for the CDR3 is TGCAGTGCTCCCTCACGGGGACTTACGCGGTACTTC.

The V and J genes are TRBV15 and TRBJ2-1; D gene unclear. The V gene lost 5 bases and the J gene lost 6 bases, with 11 bases spanning the gap. This CDR3 is built from 13 residues. Germline V gene data show CDR1 as LNHNV and CDR2 as YYDKDF (reference sequence). CDR3 DNA: TGTGCCACCAGCGTTTTGGTCAGCAATGAGCAGTTCTTC. This sequence encodes CATSVLVSNEQFF.

The V and J genes are TRBV27 and TRBJ2-7; 7 nucleotides agree with TRBD1. Germline values: CDR1 MNHEY, CDR2 SMNVEV (reference sequence). With V trimmed by 3 bases and J by 5 bases, 10 bases remained unmatched. CDR3 length equals 15 residues. CDR3 protein: CASSFEPGQSHEQYF. The CDR3 nucleotides are TGTGCCAGCAGTTTCGAACCGGGACAGTCTCACGAGCAGTACTTC.

This clonotype was observed many times. This chain links TRBV3-1 with TRBJ2-7; 8 nucleotides match TRBD2. Germline V gene lookup returns CDR1 LGHDT and CDR2 YNNKEL (reference sequence). This CDR3 has 13 residues. V lost 4 bases and J lost 3; bases outside the gene matches: 2. CDR3 bases: TGTGCCAGCAGCCGGGGGACTAGCTACGAGCAGTACTTC. This translates into CASSRGTSYEQYF.

For this clonotype: A read error may produce the germline difference seen at one junction end. The chain uses TRBV7-7 and TRBJ2-7; 8 bases match TRBD2. Matching the DNA end better, TRBJ2-5 makes the J call doubtful. Germline CDR1 reads SSHAT; CDR2 reads FNYEAQ (reference sequence). The length of the CDR3 is 16 residues. The CDR3 loop is CASSQGGGSLQETQYF. CDR3 coding DNA: TGTGCTAGCAGCCAAGGCGGGGGGTCCCTCCAAGAGACCCAGTACTTC.

The chain joins TRBV20-1 to TRBJ2-7, with D possibly matching TRBD2 (6 bases). The end of the DNA is better explained by TRBJ2-4, so the J call may be wrong. This CDR3 is 13 amino acids long. Germline V lookup: CDR1 DFQATT, CDR2 SNEGSKA (reference sequence). The CDR3 reads CSASGAGNYIQYF. CDR3 DNA sequence: TGCAGTGCTTCCGGGGCGGGGAACTACATTCAGTACTTC.

The chain joins TRBV19 to TRBJ1-2, with TRBD1 matching over 7 bases. CDR1 and CDR2 (germline): LNHDA, SQIVND (reference sequence). V lost 7 bases, J lost 1 base, and 6 bases stayed unmatched. This CDR3 is built from 14 residues. The CDR3 here is CASTVTGNNYGYTF. Here the CDR3 DNA reads TGTGCCAGTACCGTGACAGGGAATAACTATGGCTACACCTTC.

In the case of this clonotype: One end of the junction varies from germline; a read error may be responsible. The genes are TRBV7-2 and TRBJ1-2; D is unclear. The CDR3 covers 13 residues. Germline V gene sequence: CDR1 SGHTA, CDR2 FQGNSA. The CDR3 here is CASSRPPNYGDTF. CDR3 DNA sequence: TGTGCCAGCAGCCGACCGCCCAACTATGGCGACACCTTC. The whole variable domain, remainder taken from reference TRBV7-2 and TRBJ1-2, is GAGVSQSPSNKVTEKGKDVELRCDPISGHTALYWYRQSLGQGLEFLIYFQGNSAPDKSGLPSDRFSAERTGGSVSTLTIQRTQQEDSAVYLCASSRPPNYGDTFGSGTRLTVV.

V is TRBV7-2 and J is TRBJ2-5; TRBD2 is a possible D gene (6 bases). The CDR3 extends over 14 amino acids. The V and J ends lost 5 bases and 5 bases respectively, with 15 bases between them. Germline CDR1 reads SGHTA; CDR2 reads FQGNSA. This CDR3 is CASSAAGPRETQYF. The CDR3 region has the DNA TGTGCCAGCAGCGCCGCGGGGCCAAGGGAGACCCAGTACTTC.

The rearrangement uses TRBV2 and TRBJ2-3; maybe TRBD1 (6 bases). The CDR3 consists of 13 residues. The germline CDR1 and CDR2 sequences are SNHLY and FYNNEI. Deletions cut 10 bases from V and 2 bases from J, with 13 bases between. Written as DNA, the CDR3 is TGTGCCACTCGAAGACAGGCCACAGATACGCAGTATTTT. Translated: CATRRQATDTQYF.

This clonotype was detected only a few times. The chain has TRBV5-4 and TRBJ2-4; 8 bases fit TRBD2. Trimming cost V 2 bases and J 3 bases; bases outside gene matches: 1. The V gene's germline CDR1 is SGHNT and CDR2 YYREEE (reference sequence). The CDR3 sequence is 14 residues long. CDR3 coding DNA: TGTGCCAGCAGCTTCGGGGGGGACAAAAACATTCAGTACTTC. Translation: CASSFGGDKNIQYF.

A remark on this clonotype: The junction departs from the called germline gene at one end, perhaps through a read error. The CDR3 nucleotides are TGTGTCAGCAGCCAGAGACAGGGGAGAAGTTACGAGCAGTACTTC. Translating it yields CVSSQRQGRSYEQYF. The V call is TRBV3-1, the J call TRBJ2-7; 8 bases agree with TRBD1. CDR3 length: 15 amino acids. Germline values: CDR1 LGHDT, CDR2 YNNKEL (reference sequence).

This chain uses TRBV3-1 with TRBJ2-7; 8 bases agree with TRBD2. Looked up from germline, CDR1 is LGHDT and CDR2 is YNNKEL (reference sequence). This CDR3 has 16 residues. V gave up 4 bases and J gave up 2 bases; unmatched junction bases: 10. The CDR3 sequence is CASSPPVDSGAYEQYF. The CDR3, as DNA: TGTGCCAGCAGCCCCCCAGTCGATAGCGGGGCCTACGAGCAGTACTTC.

The J gene is TRBJ2-4, the V gene TRBV29-1; D could derive from TRBD1 or TRBD2 (6 bases each). The CDR3 has 21 amino acids. V lost 0 bases and J lost 0, with 27 bases in between. The germline CDR1 and CDR2 sequences are SQVTM and ANQGSEA. Written as DNA, the CDR3 is TGCAGCGTTGAAGAGGGGGGACAAAGGTCTGGGGTCGACGAAGCCAAAAACATTCAGTACTTC. It is translated as CSVEEGGQRSGVDEAKNIQYF.

The V and J genes are TRBV4-2 and TRBJ2-5; TRBD2 matches at 9 bases. TRBJ2-7 matches the DNA end more closely, so the J call is doubtful. Germline lookup yields CDR1 LGHNA and CDR2 YNFKEQ. This CDR3 is 16 amino acids long. CDR3: CASSQAVVAGAVEQYF. For the CDR3, the DNA is TGTGCCAGCAGCCAAGCGGTGGTAGCGGGAGCAGTCGAGCAGTACTTC.

The chain combines TRBV5-5 with TRBJ2-3, with 7 nucleotides matching TRBD2. V lost 1 base and J lost 0; bases outside the gene matches: 5. In germline, CDR1 is SGHKS, CDR2 YYEKEE (reference sequence). The CDR3 covers 16 residues. The CDR3 DNA is TGTGCCAGCAGCTTGCTGTTGCGGGAGAGCACAGATACGCAGTATTTT. Translating gives CASSLLLRESTDTQYF.

As concerns this clonotype: The junction and the germline gene differ at one end; a read error may be behind it. The chain couples TRBV10-3 to TRBJ2-5; 7 bases agree with TRBD2. The J call may be in error: the DNA end matches TRBJ2-7 better. In germline, CDR1 is ENHRY, CDR2 SYGVKD. The CDR3 sequence is 14 residues long. The CDR3 region has the DNA TGTGCCGTCAGTCCTAGCGGAGCCTCCTACGAGCAGTACTTC. This translates into CAVSPSGASYEQYF.

This clonotype was seen a handful of times. The gene calls are TRBV5-4 and TRBJ2-5; D may be TRBD2 (5 bases). V lost 2 bases, J lost 6 bases, and 11 bases lay in between. Germline values: CDR1 SGHNT, CDR2 YYREEE (reference sequence). This CDR3 is 13 amino acids long. The CDR3 here is CASSLLETQTQYF. For the CDR3, the DNA is TGTGCCAGCAGCTTACTAGAGACGCAGACCCAGTACTTC.

This CDR3 is CATSFRIIGGAYNEQFF. CDR3 coding DNA: TGTGCCACCAGCTTCCGGATTATCGGGGGGGCCTACAATGAGCAGTTCTTC. V and J are TRBV15 and TRBJ2-1, with 8 positions matching TRBD2. Germline lookup yields CDR1 LNHNV and CDR2 YYDKDF (reference sequence). The V segment lost 5 bases and the J segment 2 bases; nucleotides outside the gene matches: 11. CDR3 length: 17 residues.